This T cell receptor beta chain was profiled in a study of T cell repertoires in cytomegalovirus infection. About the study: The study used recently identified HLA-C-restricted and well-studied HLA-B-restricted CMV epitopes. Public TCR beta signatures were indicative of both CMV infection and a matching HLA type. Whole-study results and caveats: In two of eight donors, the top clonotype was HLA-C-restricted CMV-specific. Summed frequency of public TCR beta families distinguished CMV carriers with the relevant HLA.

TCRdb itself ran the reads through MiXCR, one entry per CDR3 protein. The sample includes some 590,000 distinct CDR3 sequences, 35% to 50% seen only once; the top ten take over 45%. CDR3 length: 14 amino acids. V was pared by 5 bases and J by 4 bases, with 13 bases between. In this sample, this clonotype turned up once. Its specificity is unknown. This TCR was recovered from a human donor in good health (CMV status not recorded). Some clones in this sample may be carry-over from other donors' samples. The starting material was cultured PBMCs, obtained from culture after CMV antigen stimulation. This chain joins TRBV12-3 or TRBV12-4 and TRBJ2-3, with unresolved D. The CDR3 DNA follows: TGTGCCAGCAGTCCCCGGATCCGCGCAGATACGCAGTATTTT. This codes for CASSPRIRADTQYF.